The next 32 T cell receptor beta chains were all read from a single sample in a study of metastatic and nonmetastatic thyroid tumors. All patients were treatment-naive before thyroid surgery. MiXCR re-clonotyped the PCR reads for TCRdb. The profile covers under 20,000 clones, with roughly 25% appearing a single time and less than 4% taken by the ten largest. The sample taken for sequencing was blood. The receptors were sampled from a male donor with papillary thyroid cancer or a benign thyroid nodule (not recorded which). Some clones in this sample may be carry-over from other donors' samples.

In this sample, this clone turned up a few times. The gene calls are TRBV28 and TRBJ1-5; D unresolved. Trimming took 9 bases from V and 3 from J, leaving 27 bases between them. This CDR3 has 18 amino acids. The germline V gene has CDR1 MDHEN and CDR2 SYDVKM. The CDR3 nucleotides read TGTGCCAGTAGTATCGGGCGCTTCATGGAAGTGATCAATCAGCCCCAGCATTTT. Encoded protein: CASSIGRFMEVINQPQHF.

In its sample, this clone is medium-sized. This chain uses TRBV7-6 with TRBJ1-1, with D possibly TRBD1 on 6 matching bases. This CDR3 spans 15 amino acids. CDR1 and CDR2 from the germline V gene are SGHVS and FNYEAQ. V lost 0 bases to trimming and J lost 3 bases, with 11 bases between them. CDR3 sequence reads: CASSLAGGRDTEAFF. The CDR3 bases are TGTGCCAGCAGCTTAGCAGGGGGGAGGGACACTGAAGCTTTCTTT. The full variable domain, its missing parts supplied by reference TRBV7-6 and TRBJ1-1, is GAGVSQSPRYKVTKRGQDVALRCDPISGHVSLYWYRQALGQGPEFLTYFNYEAQQDKSGLPNDRFSAERPEGSISTLTIQRTEQRDSAMYRCASSLAGGRDTEAFFGQGTRLTVV.

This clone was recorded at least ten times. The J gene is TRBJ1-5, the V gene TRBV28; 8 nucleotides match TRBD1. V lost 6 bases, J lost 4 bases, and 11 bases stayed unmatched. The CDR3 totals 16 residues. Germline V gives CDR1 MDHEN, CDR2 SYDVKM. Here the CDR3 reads CASRSRTGPYNQPQHF. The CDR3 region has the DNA TGTGCCAGCAGGTCCCGGACAGGGCCTTATAATCAGCCCCAGCATTTT.

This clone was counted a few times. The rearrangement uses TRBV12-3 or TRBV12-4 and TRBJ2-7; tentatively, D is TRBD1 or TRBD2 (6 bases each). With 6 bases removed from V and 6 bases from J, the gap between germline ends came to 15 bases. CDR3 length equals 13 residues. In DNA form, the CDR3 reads TGTGCCAGCAGCCGCGAACAGGGACTCGAGCAGTACTTC. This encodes CASSREQGLEQYF.

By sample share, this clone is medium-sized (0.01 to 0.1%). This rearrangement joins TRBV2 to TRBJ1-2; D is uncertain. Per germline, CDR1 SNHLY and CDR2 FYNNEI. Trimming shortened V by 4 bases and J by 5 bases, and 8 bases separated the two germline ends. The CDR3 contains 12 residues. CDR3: CASSVARYGYTF. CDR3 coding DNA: TGTGCCAGCAGTGTGGCGAGGTATGGCTACACCTTC.

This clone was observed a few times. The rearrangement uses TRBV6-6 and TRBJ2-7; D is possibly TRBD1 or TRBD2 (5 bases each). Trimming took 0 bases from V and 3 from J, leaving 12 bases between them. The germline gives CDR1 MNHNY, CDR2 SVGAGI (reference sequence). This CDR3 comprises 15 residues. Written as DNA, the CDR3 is TGTGCCAGCAGTTACTCGTTGGGACGGGTCTACGAGCAGTACTTC. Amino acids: CASSYSLGRVYEQYF.

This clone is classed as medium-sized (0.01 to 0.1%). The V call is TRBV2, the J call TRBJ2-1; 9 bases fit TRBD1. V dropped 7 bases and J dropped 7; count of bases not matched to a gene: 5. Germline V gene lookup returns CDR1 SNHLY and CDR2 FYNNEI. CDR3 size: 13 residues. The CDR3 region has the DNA TGTGCCAGCACACCTGACAGGGGGAATGAGCAGTTCTTC. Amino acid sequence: CASTPDRGNEQFF.

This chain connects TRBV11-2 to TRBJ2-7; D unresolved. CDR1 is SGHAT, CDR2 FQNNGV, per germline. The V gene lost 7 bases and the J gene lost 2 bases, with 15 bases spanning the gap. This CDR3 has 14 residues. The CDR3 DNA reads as TGTGCCAGCATCTTTGGGATGGTAGCCTACGAGCAGTACTTC. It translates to CASIFGMVAYEQYF. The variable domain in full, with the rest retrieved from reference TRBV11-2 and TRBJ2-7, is EAGVAQSPRYKIIEKRQSVAFWCNPISGHATLYWYQQILGQGPKLLIQFQNNGVVDDSQLPKDRFSAERLKGVDSTLKIQPAKLEDSAVYLCASIFGMVAYEQYFGPGTRLTVT.

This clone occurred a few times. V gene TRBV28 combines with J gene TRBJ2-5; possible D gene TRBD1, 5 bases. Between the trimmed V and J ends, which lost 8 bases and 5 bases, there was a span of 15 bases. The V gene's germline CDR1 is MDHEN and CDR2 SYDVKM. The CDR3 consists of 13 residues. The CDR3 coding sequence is TGTGCCAGCTATACTTCAGGGCGGGAGACCCAGTACTTC. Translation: CASYTSGRETQYF.

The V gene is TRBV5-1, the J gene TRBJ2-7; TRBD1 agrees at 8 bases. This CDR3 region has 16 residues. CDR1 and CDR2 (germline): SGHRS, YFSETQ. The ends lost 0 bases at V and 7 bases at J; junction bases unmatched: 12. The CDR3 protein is CASSLEEGQAPWEQYF. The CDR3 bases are TGCGCCAGCAGCTTGGAAGAGGGACAGGCCCCTTGGGAGCAGTACTTC.

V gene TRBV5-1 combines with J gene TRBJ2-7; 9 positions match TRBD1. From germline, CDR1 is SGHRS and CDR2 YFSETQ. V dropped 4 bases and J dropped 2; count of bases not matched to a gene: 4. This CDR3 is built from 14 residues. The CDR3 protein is CASSRDRATYEQYF. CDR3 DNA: TGCGCCAGCAGCCGGGACAGGGCTACCTACGAGCAGTACTTC.

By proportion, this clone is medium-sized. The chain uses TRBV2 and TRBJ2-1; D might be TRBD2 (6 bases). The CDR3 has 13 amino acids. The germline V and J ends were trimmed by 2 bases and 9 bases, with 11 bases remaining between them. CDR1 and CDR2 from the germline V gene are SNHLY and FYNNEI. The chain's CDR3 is CASSELEGTEQFF. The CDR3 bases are TGTGCCAGCAGTGAATTGGAGGGTACTGAGCAGTTCTTC.

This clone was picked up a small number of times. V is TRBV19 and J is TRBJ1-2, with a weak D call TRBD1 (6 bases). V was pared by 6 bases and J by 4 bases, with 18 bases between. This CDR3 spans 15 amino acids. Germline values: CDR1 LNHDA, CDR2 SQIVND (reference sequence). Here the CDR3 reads CASRTTGGGFYGYTF. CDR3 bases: TGTGCCAGTAGAACCACGGGGGGCGGGTTCTATGGCTACACCTTC.

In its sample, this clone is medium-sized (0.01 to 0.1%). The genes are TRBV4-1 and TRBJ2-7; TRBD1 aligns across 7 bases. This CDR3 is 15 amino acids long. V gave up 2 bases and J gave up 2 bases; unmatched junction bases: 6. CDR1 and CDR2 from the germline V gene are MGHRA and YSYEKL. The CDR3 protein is CASSQPGQVTYEQYF. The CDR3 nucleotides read TGCGCCAGCAGCCAACCCGGACAGGTAACCTACGAGCAGTACTTC.

The CDR3 here is CASGGSPPGEQYF. CDR3 in DNA: TGTGCCAGCGGCGGTAGCCCCCCGGGCGAGCAGTACTTC. The chain recombines TRBV9 with TRBJ2-7; no firm D call. V lost 7 bases and J 6 bases, leaving 17 bases between the germline ends. Germline CDR1 SGDLS, CDR2 YYNGEE. The CDR3 runs 13 residues.

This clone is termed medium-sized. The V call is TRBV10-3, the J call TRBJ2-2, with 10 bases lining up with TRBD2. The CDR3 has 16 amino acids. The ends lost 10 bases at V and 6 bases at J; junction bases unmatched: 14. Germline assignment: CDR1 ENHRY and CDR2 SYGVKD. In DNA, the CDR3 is TGTGCCACCTCACTAACTAGCGGGACGGGGTCCGGGGAGCTGTTTTTT. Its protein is CATSLTSGTGSGELFF.

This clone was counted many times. Here the CDR3 DNA reads TGTGCCACCAGCAGCCTCAGCGGGCTCAATCAGCCCCAGCATTTT. It yields the protein CATSSLSGLNQPQHF. The chain combines TRBV15 with TRBJ1-5; D ambiguous. The CDR3 is 15 residues long. Trimming shortened V by 3 bases and J by 3 bases, and 12 bases separated the two germline ends. Germline CDR1 is LNHNV and CDR2 is YYDKDF (reference sequence).

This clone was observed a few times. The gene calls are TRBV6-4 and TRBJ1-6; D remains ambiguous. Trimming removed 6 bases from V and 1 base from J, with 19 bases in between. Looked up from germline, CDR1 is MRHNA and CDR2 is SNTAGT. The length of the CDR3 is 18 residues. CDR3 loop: CASRNREIIVSYNSPLHF. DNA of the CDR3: TGTGCCAGCAGAAACCGGGAAATTATAGTGTCCTATAATTCACCCCTCCACTTT.

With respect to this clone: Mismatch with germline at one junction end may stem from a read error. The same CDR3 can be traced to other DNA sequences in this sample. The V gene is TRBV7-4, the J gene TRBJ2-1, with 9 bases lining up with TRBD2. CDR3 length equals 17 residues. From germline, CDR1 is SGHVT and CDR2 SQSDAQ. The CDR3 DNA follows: TGCGCCAGCAGCTTAGTGGGTTGCGGGAGGGCCTACAATGAGCAGTTCTTC. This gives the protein CASSLVGCGRAYNEQFF.

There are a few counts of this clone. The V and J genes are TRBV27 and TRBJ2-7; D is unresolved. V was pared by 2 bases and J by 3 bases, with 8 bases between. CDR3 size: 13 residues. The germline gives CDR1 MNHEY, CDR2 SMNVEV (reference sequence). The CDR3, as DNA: TGTGCCAGCAGTTTAAGTCCATACTACGAGCAGTACTTC. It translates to CASSLSPYYEQYF.

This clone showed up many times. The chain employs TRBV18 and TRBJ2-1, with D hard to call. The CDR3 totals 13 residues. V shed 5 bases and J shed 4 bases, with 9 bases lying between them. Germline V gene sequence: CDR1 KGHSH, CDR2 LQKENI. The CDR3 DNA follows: TGTGCCAGCTCAACATCTGAGTACAATGAGCAGTTCTTC. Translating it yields CASSTSEYNEQFF.

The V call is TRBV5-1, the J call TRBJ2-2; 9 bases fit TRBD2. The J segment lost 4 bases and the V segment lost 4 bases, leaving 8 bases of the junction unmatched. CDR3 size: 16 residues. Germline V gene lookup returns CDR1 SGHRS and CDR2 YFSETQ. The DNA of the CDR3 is TGCGCCAGCAGCGCACCAGCGGGAGGTAGCACCGGGGAGCTGTTTTTT. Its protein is CASSAPAGGSTGELFF.

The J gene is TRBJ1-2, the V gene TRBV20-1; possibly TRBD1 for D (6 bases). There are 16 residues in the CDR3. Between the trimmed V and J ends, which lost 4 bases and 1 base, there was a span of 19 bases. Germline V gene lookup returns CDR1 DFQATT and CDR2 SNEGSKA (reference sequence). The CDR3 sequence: CSAKRSRQGLNYGYTF. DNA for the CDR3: TGCAGTGCTAAACGTTCCCGTCAGGGGCTTAACTATGGCTACACCTTC.

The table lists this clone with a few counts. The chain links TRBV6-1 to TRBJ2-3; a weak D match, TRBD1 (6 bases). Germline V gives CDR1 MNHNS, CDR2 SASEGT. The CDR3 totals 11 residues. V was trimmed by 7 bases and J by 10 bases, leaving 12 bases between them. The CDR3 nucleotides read TGTGCCAGCAAACAAAGGGGGTCGCAGTATTTT. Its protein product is CASKQRGSQYF.

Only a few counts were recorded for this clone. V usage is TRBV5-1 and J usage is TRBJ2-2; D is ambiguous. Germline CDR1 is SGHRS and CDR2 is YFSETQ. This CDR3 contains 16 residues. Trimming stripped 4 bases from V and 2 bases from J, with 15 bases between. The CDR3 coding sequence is TGCGCCAGCAGCCCCAGTGGGTGGCTAAACACCGGGGAGCTGTTTTTT. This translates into CASSPSGWLNTGELFF.

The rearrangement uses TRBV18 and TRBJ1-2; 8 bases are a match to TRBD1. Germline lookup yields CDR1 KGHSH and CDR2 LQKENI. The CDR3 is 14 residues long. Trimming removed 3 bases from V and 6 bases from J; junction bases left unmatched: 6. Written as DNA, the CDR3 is TGTGCCAGCTCACCCTCCGGACAGGGCCATGGCTACACCTTC. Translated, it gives CASSPSGQGHGYTF.

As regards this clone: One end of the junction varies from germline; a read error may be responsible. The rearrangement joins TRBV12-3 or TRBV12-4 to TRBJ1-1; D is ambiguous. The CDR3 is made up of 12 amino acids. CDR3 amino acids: CASSYGGTDAIF. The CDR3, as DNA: TGTGCCAGCAGTTACGGAGGCACTGATGCTATCTTT.

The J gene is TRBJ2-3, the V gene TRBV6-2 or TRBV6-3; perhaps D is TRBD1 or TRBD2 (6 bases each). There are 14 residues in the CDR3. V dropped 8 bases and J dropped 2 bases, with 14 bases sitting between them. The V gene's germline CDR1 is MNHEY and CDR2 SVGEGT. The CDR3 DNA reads TGTGCCAGCTCTAAGGGGGGACCCACAGATACGCAGTATTTT. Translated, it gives CASSKGGPTDTQYF.

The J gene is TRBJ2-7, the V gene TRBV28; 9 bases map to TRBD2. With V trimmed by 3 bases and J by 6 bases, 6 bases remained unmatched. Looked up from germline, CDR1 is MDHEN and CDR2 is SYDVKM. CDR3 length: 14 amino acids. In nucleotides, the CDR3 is TGTGCCAGCAGTTTTAGCGGGAGAGGGGGCGAGCAGTACTTC. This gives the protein CASSFSGRGGEQYF.

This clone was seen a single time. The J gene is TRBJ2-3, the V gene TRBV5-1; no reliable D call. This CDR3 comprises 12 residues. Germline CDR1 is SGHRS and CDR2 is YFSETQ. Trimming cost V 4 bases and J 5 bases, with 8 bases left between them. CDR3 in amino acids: CASSRDLDTQYF. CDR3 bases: TGCGCCAGCAGCCGAGACTTAGATACGCAGTATTTT.

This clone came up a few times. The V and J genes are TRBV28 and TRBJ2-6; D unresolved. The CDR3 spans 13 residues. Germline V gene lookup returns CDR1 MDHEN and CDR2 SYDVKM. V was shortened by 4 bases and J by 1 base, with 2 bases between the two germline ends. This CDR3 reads CASSSSGANVLTF. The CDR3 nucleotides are TGTGCCAGCAGTTCGTCTGGGGCCAACGTCCTGACTTTC.

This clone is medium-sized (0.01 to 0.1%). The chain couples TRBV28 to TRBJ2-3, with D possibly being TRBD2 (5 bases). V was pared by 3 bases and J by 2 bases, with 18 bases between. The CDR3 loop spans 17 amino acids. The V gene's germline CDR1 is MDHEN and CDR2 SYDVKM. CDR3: CASSFPPTITFTDTQYF. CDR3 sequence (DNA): TGTGCCAGCAGTTTTCCCCCGACTATCACCTTCACAGATACGCAGTATTTT.